The text below deals with one T cell receptor (beta chain). Authors' methods: Amplification of reference gene primers provided the estimated nucleated cell counts. Sequencing was performed with immunoSEQ multiplex PCR; in TCRdb, only in-frame clones are kept and a portion is missing. The V and J calls and the clone size are those of that table, but D and trimming were determined from the DNA. Of 85,000 to 120,000 clones in the sample, 80% to 95% were seen once. Losses at the gene ends were 3 bases for V and 9 bases for J; bases not matched to a gene: 13. The V gene's germline CDR1 is KGHSH and CDR2 LQKENI. This CDR3 region has 16 residues. These data belong to a study of blood T cell repertoires in COVID-19. As for the study in general: Sources were T cells, B-cell-depleted T cells, or PBMCs; the material itself was cDNA or gDNA.

The TCR was taken from a man aged 18 to 29 with acute or convalescent COVID-19. The sample comprised peripheral blood. This chain uses TRBV18 with TRBJ2-1; 8 bases line up with TRBD2. The CDR3 nucleotides read TGTGCCAGCTCACCTAATCTAGCGGGCCCCGGCGGTGAGCAGTTCTTC. Translated: CASSPNLAGPGGEQFF. The complete variable domain, with remaining parts taken from reference TRBV18 and TRBJ2-1, reads NAGVMQNPRHLVRRRGQEARLRCSPMKGHSHVYWYRQLPEEGLKFMVYLQKENIIDESGMPKERFSAEFPKEGPSILRIQQVVRGDSAAYFCASSPNLAGPGGEQFFGPGTRLTVL.